The T cell receptor beta chain under discussion was sequenced for a study of control samples from healthy donors and cancer patients (dated by TCRdb to the early 2020s). The library was generated by the immunoSEQ multiplex PCR assay. TCRdb's version of the immuneACCESS table is confined to in-frame rearrangements and falls short of the full clone set. An unresolved V gene accounts for under half of the shortfall where checked; the remainder is of unknown origin. The sample profile shows 100,000 to 150,000 clones; roughly 87% of them were found once. Around 1.8% of the sample is taken by the ten largest. As to this clone: What antigen it recognizes has not been identified. Base qualities are not recorded, but no much larger clone differs from it by a single base.

Taken from the germline V gene, the CDR1 and CDR2 loops are MGHDK and SYGVNS. The V end loses 4 bases and the J end loses 8 bases, and a stretch of 12 bases separates them. There are 14 amino acids in the CDR3, from cysteine to phenylalanine inclusive. Only the CDR3 part of the read is kept: 42 bases, read in frame from the first base. The receptor was derived from a man aged 18-30 years in good health. The sample comprised blood. The V gene is TRBV25-1 and the J gene is TRBJ1-6; the D gene lacks a confident call. The CDR3 region: CASSGLAGDSPLHF. The nucleotide sequence is TGTGCCAGCAGTGGCCTGGCCGGGGATTCACCCCTCCACTTT.